These T cell receptor beta chains were read from a single sample in a study of graft-versus-host responses after intestinal transplantation. Clones were sequenced by immunoSEQ multiplex PCR, and TCRdb holds only the in-frame ones, with some missing. Of over 75,000 clones listed, around nine tenths were seen once; the top ten hold roughly 0.37%. For these TCRs, the target antigens are not known. Material: unstimulated CD4+ T cells sorted from spleen or lymph node cells, obtained before intestinal transplant. The receptor source for this set is a human donor who received an intestinal transplant. CDR3s include the opening cysteine and the closing phenylalanine or tryptophan. Each record gives: D gene, J gene, CDR3 length, clone size, V gene, CDR3 protein, CDR3 DNA. D genes are given only for firm matches. Rows may omit the clone size; those that give it use once, few, many or a size class.

d_call: -; j_call: TRBJ2-3; cdr3_length: 15; clone_size: -; v_call: TRBV13; cdr3_aa: CASSLVQRGTDTQYF; cdr3_nt: TGTGCCAGCAGCTTAGTCCAGCGGGGCACAGATACGCAGTATTTT
d_call: TRBD1; j_call: TRBJ1-3; cdr3_length: 15; clone_size: -; v_call: TRBV27; cdr3_aa: CASSLNRGSGNTIYF; cdr3_nt: TGTGCCAGCAGTTTAAACAGGGGTTCTGGAAACACCATATATTTT
d_call: -; j_call: TRBJ2-7; cdr3_length: 11; clone_size: -; v_call: TRBV28; cdr3_aa: CASSKMGHSGF; cdr3_nt: TGTGCCAGCAGTAAGATGGGACACTCAGGTTTC
d_call: TRBD1; j_call: TRBJ1-1; cdr3_length: 13; clone_size: once; v_call: TRBV7-3; cdr3_aa: CASSDRANTEAFF; cdr3_nt: TGTGCCAGCAGCGACAGGGCGAACACTGAAGCTTTCTTT
d_call: TRBD1; j_call: TRBJ2-7; cdr3_length: 14; clone_size: -; v_call: TRBV5-1; cdr3_aa: CASSSGQGSYEQYF; cdr3_nt: TGCGCCAGCAGCAGCGGACAGGGTTCCTACGAGCAGTACTTC
d_call: TRBD1; j_call: TRBJ2-5; cdr3_length: 14; clone_size: -; v_call: TRBV5-1; cdr3_aa: CASSATGVRETQYF; cdr3_nt: TGCGCCAGCAGTGCGACAGGGGTTAGGGAGACCCAGTACTTC
d_call: -; j_call: TRBJ1-2; cdr3_length: 15; clone_size: -; v_call: TRBV19; cdr3_aa: CASSIRGEKNYGYTF; cdr3_nt: TGTGCCAGTAGTATAAGGGGCGAAAAGAACTATGGCTACACCTTC
d_call: TRBD2; j_call: TRBJ2-1; cdr3_length: 16; clone_size: -; v_call: TRBV5-1; cdr3_aa: CASSSLAGSSYNEQFF; cdr3_nt: TGCGCCAGCAGCTCTCTAGCGGGGAGTTCCTACAATGAGCAGTTCTTC
d_call: TRBD1; j_call: TRBJ2-1; cdr3_length: 15; clone_size: -; v_call: TRBV19; cdr3_aa: CASSMRDRGYNEQFF; cdr3_nt: TGTGCCAGTAGTATGCGGGACAGGGGGTACAATGAGCAGTTCTTC
d_call: -; j_call: TRBJ1-1; cdr3_length: 14; clone_size: once; v_call: TRBV7-3; cdr3_aa: CASSLGGKNTEAFF; cdr3_nt: TGTGCCAGCAGTCTCGGGGGGAAAAACACTGAAGCTTTCTTT
d_call: -; j_call: TRBJ2-7; cdr3_length: 11; clone_size: -; v_call: TRBV20-1; cdr3_aa: CSARGGYEQYF; cdr3_nt: TGCAGTGCTAGGGGGGGATACGAGCAGTACTTC